This T cell receptor (beta chain) was recorded in a study of cytomegalovirus exposure and HLA in healthy donors. General study results and limits: 150 or so TCR beta chains were listed as cytomegalovirus-associated. A previous analysis found most TCR beta V segments productive roughly 87% or roughly 30% of the time.

In regard to this clone: Its antigen is as yet unknown.

The PCR used 60 Vbeta and 13 Jbeta primers. The repertoire was sequenced with immunoSEQ multiplex PCR; TCRdb's copy has only in-frame clones and lacks some. The repertoire holds approximately 140,000 clones, with roughly 79% as singletons. Germline CDR1 is PRHDT and CDR2 is FYEKMQ (reference sequence). This CDR3 is 20 amino acids long. Germline trimming cut 2 bases from V and 0 bases from J; bases unmatched to any gene: 13. The rearrangement uses TRBV13 and TRBJ1-6; 7 nucleotides match TRBD1. This receptor was identified in a man between 18 and 35 years old in good health and CMV-seronegative. Sequencing was done on a sample of PBMCs. The CDR3 DNA follows: TGTGCCAGCAGCTTATACGTGCGGAGGGACAGCCGCTCCTATAATTCACCCCTCCACTTT. Translating it yields CASSLYVRRDSRSYNSPLHF.